A single sample is the source of the 7 T cell receptor beta chains below, sequenced in a study of early T cells in non-severe SARS-CoV-2 infection. A single record per CDR3 protein comes from TCRdb applying MiXCR to the 5' RACE reads. The repertoire holds 80,000 to 95,000 distinct CDR3 sequences, roughly an eighth seen once, with about 1.5% in the top ten. The specimen was whole blood. The receptors derive from an adult who was a healthcare worker with PCR-confirmed SARS-CoV-2 infection or an uninfected control (not recorded which).

By proportion, this clonotype is medium-sized. The chain employs TRBV7-2 and TRBJ2-2; D unresolved. Per germline, CDR1 SGHTA and CDR2 FQGNSA. V lost 1 base to trimming and J lost 0 bases, with 6 bases between them. This CDR3 has 15 residues. Written as DNA, the CDR3 is TGTGCCAGCAGCTTAGGCGTGACGAACACCGGGGAGCTGTTTTTT. Translated: CASSLGVTNTGELFF.

The chain joins TRBV5-5 to TRBJ2-3; D perhaps matches TRBD2 (6 bases). From germline, CDR1 is SGHKS and CDR2 YYEKEE (reference sequence). This CDR3 is 14 amino acids long. V lost 3 bases and J lost 3, with 11 bases in between. The chain's CDR3 is CASSWGGGTDTQYF. CDR3 bases: TGTGCCAGCAGCTGGGGAGGTGGGACAGATACGCAGTATTTT.

This clonotype was seen only a few times. V is TRBV7-2 and J is TRBJ2-1; D perhaps matches TRBD1 (6 bases). The length of the CDR3 is 15 residues. In germline, CDR1 is SGHTA, CDR2 FQGNSA. Deletions cut 5 bases from V and 2 bases from J, with 13 bases between. Here the CDR3 reads CASSQRQDPYNEQFF. The DNA of the CDR3 is TGTGCCAGCAGCCAAAGACAGGACCCCTACAATGAGCAGTTCTTC.

The CDR3 DNA reads as TGTGCCACCAGCAGGAGGGACAGGGACTACAATGAGCAGTTCTTC. Protein product: CATSRRDRDYNEQFF. The chain uses TRBV15 and TRBJ2-1, with TRBD1 matching over 9 bases. CDR1 and CDR2 (germline): LNHNV, YYDKDF (reference sequence). V shed 3 bases and J 3 bases; nucleotides not matched to a gene: 3. The CDR3 extends over 15 amino acids.

In regard to this clonotype: The germline gene is not matched at one end of the junction; a read error may be the cause. V usage is TRBV11-2 and J usage is TRBJ1-1; perhaps TRBD1 as D (5 bases). Per the germline V gene, CDR1 is SGHAT and CDR2 is FQNNGV. The CDR3 runs 13 residues. CDR3 sequence (DNA): TGTGCCAGCAGGGGGTGGGGCAACACTGAAGTTTTCTTT. This sequence encodes CASRGWGNTEVFF.

The chain links TRBV7-2 to TRBJ1-6; D gene unclear. The V end lost 2 bases, the J end lost 5 bases, and 10 bases lay between the germline ends. Germline CDR1 and CDR2: SGHTA and FQGNSA. CDR3 size: 15 residues. The CDR3 DNA reads TGTGCCAGCAGCTTACTGCGGGCTCATAATTCACCCCTCCACTTT. It yields the protein CASSLLRAHNSPLHF.

In this sample, this clonotype turned up many times. The V call is TRBV29-1, the J call TRBJ1-2; no definite D call. This CDR3 region has 12 residues. V lost 3 bases, J lost 8 bases, and 13 bases lay in between. The germline V gene encodes CDR1 SQVTM and CDR2 ANQGSEA. The CDR3 DNA sequence: TGCAGCGTTGATTGGCGAAACGCGGGCTACACCTTC. This gives the protein CSVDWRNAGYTF.